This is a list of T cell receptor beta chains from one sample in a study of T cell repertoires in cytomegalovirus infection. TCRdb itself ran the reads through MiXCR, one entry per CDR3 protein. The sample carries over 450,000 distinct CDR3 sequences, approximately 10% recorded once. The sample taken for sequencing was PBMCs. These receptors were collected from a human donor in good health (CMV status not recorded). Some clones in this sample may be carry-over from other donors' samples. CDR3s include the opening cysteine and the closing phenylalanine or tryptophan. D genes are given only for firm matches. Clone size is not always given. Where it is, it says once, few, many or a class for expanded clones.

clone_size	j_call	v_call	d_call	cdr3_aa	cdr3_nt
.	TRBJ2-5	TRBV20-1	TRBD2	CSARPTLLATETQYF	TGCAGTGCTAGACCGACATTACTAGCGACGGAGACCCAGTACTTC
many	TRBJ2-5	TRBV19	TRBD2	CASRTSGRYQETQYF	TGTGCCAGTCGTACTAGCGGAAGGTACCAAGAGACCCAGTACTTC
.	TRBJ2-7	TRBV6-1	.	CASSVNREQYF	TGTGCCAGCAGTGTTAACCGCGAGCAGTACTTC
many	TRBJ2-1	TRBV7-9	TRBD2	CASRAGTNNEQFF	TGTGCCAGCAGAGCGGGGACCAACAATGAGCAGTTCTTC
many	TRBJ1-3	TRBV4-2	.	CASSTGGLGNTIYF	TGTGCCAGCTCGACGGGGGGGTTGGGAAACACCATATATTTT
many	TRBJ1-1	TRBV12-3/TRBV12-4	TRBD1	CASRRTGGLNTEAFF	TGTGCCAGCAGGAGGACAGGGGGCCTGAACACTGAAGCTTTCTTT
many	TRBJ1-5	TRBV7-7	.	CASSLDQNQPQHF	TGTGCCAGCAGCTTAGACCAGAATCAGCCCCAGCATTTT
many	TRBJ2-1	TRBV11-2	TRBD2	CASSLELAGGFEQFF	TGTGCCAGCAGCTTAGAACTAGCGGGAGGGTTTGAGCAGTTCTTC
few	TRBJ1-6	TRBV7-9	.	CASSASADGSPLHF	TGTGCCAGCAGCGCCTCGGCGGACGGGTCACCCCTCCACTTT
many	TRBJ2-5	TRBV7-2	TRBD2	CASTRSGRALETQYF	TGTGCCAGCACTCGTAGCGGGAGGGCCCTGGAGACCCAGTACTTC
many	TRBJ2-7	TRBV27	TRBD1	CASSPARRTGIYEQYF	TGTGCCAGCAGCCCTGCCCGAAGGACAGGGATCTACGAGCAGTACTTC
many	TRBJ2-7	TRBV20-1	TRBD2	CSARDPREVRYEQYF	TGCAGTGCTAGAGATCCGCGGGAGGTTCGCTACGAGCAGTACTTC
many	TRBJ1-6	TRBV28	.	CASIEAYRNSPLHF	TGTGCCAGCATCGAAGCTTATCGAAATTCACCCCTCCACTTT
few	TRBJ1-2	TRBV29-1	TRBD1	CSVTGLSGYTF	TGCAGCGTGACAGGGCTCTCTGGCTACACCTTC
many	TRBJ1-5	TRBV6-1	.	CASGWTDSNQPQHF	TGTGCCAGCGGCTGGACGGATAGCAATCAGCCCCAGCATTTT
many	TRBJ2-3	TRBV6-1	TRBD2	CASSYGTSGSADTQYF	TGTGCCAGCAGTTATGGGACTAGCGGGAGCGCAGATACGCAGTATTTT
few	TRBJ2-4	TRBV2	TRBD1	CASSGTTGVMNIQYF	TGTGCCAGCAGCGGGACCACAGGGGTTATGAACATTCAGTACTTC
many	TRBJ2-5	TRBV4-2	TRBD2	CASSQGASGRETQYF	TGTGCCAGCAGCCAAGGGGCTAGCGGGAGGGAGACCCAGTACTTC
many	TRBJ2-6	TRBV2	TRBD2	CASRRLAGDFSGANVLTF	TGTGCCAGCAGACGACTAGCGGGTGACTTCTCTGGGGCCAACGTCCTGACTTTC
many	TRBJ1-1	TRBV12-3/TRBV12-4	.	CASSSGHRTEAFF	TGTGCCAGCAGTTCCGGACATAGGACTGAAGCTTTCTTT
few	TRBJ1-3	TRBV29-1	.	CSVEDSSSGNTIYF	TGCAGCGTTGAGGACAGTAGCTCTGGAAACACCATATATTTT
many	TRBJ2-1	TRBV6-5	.	CASSSGHEQFF	TGTGCCAGCAGTTCGGGCCATGAGCAGTTCTTC
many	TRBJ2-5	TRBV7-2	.	CASARGGQKETQYF	TGTGCCAGCGCCCGCGGGGGACAGAAAGAGACCCAGTACTTC
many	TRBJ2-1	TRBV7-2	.	CASSSTGTSSYNEQFF	TGTGCCAGCAGCTCCACCGGGACCTCCTCCTACAATGAGCAGTTCTTC
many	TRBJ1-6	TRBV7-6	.	CASSPADEGEYSPLHF	TGTGCCAGCAGCCCCGCCGACGAGGGGGAGTATTCACCCCTCCACTTT
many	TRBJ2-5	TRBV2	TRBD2	CASSELAGPQETQYF	TGTGCCAGCAGTGAACTAGCGGGCCCCCAAGAGACCCAGTACTTC
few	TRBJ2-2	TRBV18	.	CASGGGDTGELFF	TGTGCCAGCGGAGGGGGTGACACCGGGGAGCTGTTTTTT
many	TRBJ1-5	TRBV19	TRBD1	CASRTGGSNQPQHF	TGTGCCAGCAGAACAGGGGGTAGCAATCAGCCCCAGCATTTT
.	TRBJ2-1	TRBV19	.	CASSIGRTPSNNEQFF	TGTGCCAGTAGTATAGGTCGGACTCCCAGTAACAATGAGCAGTTCTTC
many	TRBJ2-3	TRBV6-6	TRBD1	CASSYSMGTGTDTQYF	TGTGCCAGCAGTTACTCGATGGGGACAGGCACAGATACGCAGTATTTT
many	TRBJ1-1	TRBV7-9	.	CASGTFEAFF	TGTGCCAGTGGGACATTCGAAGCTTTCTTT
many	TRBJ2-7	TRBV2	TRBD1	CASRQGAVEQYF	TGTGCCAGCAGGCAGGGGGCTGTCGAGCAGTACTTC
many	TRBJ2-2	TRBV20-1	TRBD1	CSASYRGPTGELFF	TGCAGTGCTAGCTACAGGGGACCCACCGGGGAGCTGTTTTTT
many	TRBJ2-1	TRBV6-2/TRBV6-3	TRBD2	CASSYPGLAGGVVHEQFF	TGTGCCAGCAGTTACCCCGGACTAGCGGGAGGGGTTGTCCATGAGCAGTTCTTC
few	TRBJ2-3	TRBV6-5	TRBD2	CASSYGGGAADTQYF	TGTGCCAGCAGTTACGGCGGGGGGGCGGCAGATACGCAGTATTTT
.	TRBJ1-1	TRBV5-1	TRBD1	CASSAVQGAAEAFF	TGCGCCAGCAGCGCCGTTCAGGGGGCGGCTGAAGCTTTCTTT
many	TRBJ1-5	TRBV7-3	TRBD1	CASSPVQYPGQGFEEDQPQHF	TGTGCCAGCAGCCCCGTGCAGTATCCGGGACAGGGATTTGAGGAGGATCAGCCCCAGCATTTT
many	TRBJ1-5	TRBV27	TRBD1	CASGTGYDQPQHF	TGTGCCAGCGGGACAGGGTACGATCAGCCCCAGCATTTT
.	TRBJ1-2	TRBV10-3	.	CAISDREASDYGYTF	TGTGCCATCAGTGACCGGGAAGCTTCCGACTATGGCTACACCTTC
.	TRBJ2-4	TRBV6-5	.	CASSYRGPLNIQYF	TGTGCCAGCAGTTATAGGGGTCCTTTGAACATTCAGTACTTC
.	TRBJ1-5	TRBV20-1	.	CSAIGSNQPQHF	TGCAGTGCTATCGGTAGCAATCAGCCCCAGCATTTT
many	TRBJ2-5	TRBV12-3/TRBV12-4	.	CASSPPEEIAKSTQYF	TGTGCCAGCAGTCCTCCTGAAGAGATAGCCAAGTCAACCCAGTACTTC
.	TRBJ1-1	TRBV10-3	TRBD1	CAISLGGQGTAEAFF	TGTGCCATCAGTCTAGGGGGACAGGGTACCGCTGAAGCTTTCTTT
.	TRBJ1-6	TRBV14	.	CASSQAPYNSPLHF	TGTGCCAGCAGCCAAGCCCCGTATAATTCACCCCTCCACTTT
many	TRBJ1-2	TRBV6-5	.	CASKRGGFEGYTF	TGTGCCAGCAAGAGAGGAGGATTCGAAGGCTACACCTTC
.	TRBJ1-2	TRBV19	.	CASTVHKVDYGYTF	TGTGCCAGTACGGTCCACAAAGTCGACTATGGCTACACCTTC
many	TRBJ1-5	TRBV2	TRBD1	CASSPRGQGGGQPQHF	TGTGCCAGCAGTCCAAGGGGACAGGGAGGAGGTCAGCCCCAGCATTTT
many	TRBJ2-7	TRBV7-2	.	CASSLRDSYEQYF	TGTGCCAGCAGCTTACGCGACTCCTACGAGCAGTACTTC
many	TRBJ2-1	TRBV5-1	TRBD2	CASSLIYREGNNEQFF	TGCGCCAGCAGCTTGATCTATCGGGAGGGCAACAATGAGCAGTTCTTC
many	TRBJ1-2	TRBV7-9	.	CASSSDRRAYGYTF	TGTGCCAGCAGCTCGGACCGGCGGGCTTATGGCTACACCTTC
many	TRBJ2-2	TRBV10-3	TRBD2	CASQTSANTGELFF	TGTGCCTCCCAAACTAGCGCCAACACCGGGGAGCTGTTTTTT
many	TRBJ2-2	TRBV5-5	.	CASSQGLDNTGELFF	TGTGCCAGCAGCCAGGGACTCGATAACACCGGGGAGCTGTTTTTT
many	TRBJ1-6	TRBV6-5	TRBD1	CASSYSGQGGSPLHF	TGTGCCAGCAGTTACTCGGGACAGGGAGGATCACCCCTCCACTTT
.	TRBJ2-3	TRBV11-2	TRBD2	CASSPTGVREIDTQYF	TGTGCCAGCAGCCCCACCGGGGTGCGGGAGATAGATACGCAGTATTTT
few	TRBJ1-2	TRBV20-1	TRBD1	CSASQTGGADYGYTF	TGCAGTGCTAGTCAAACAGGGGGCGCAGACTATGGCTACACCTTC